This paragraph covers one T cell receptor (beta chain) sequence. The specificity of this receptor is unknown. There are no base qualities to consult, and no much larger clone falls within one base. TCRbeta CDR3 regions were amplified from genomic DNA by means of the immunoSEQ Assay, a bias-controlled multiplex PCR. In the paper's pipeline: Nucleated cell counts per sample were estimated from amplification of reference gene primers within the assay. Sequence reads were collapsed and filtered to measure the absolute abundance of every unique TCRbeta CDR3 rearrangement. For each sample, productive Simpson clonality was calculated as the square root of Simpson's diversity index over productive rearrangements. TCRdb limited this immuneACCESS table to in-frame rearrangements with V and J called. A share of clones is missing; checked studies link under half to unresolved V genes, and the rest is unexplained. That table furnishes V, J and clone size, whereas the DNA furnished D and trimming. Recorded for this sample are more than 140,000 clones; roughly 88% of them occurred a single time. 7.2% of the sample comes from the top ten.

As encoded in the germline V gene, CDR1 is SQVTM while CDR2 is ANQGSEA. The cysteine opens and the phenylalanine closes a CDR3 of 16 amino acids. Only CDR3 DNA remains: 48 bases, in frame from the first base. Trimmed from V: 4 bases; trimmed from J: 1 base; junction bases lacking a gene match: 8. This sample stems from a study of blood T cell repertoires in COVID-19 (dated by TCRdb to 2018 to 2020). Study-wide context: Collaborator samples came from the United States, Italy and Spain and covered acute and convalescent phases of COVID-19. The material from the prospective study consisted of cDNA or gDNA derived from T cells, B-cell-depleted T cells, or PBMCs. Deeply sampled blood TCRbeta repertoires from subjects exposed to, actively infected with, or recovered from COVID-19 were included in the dataset. A freely available public database, intended as a resource for researchers studying the immune response to SARS-CoV-2, is where the repertoires were released. The samples were drawn from two sources: the first 160 participants of the ongoing ImmuneRACE study, and 950 to 1,500 subjects contributed by 6 global collaborators. A de-identified subject ID, COVID-19 status, age in years and sex were almost always included in the sample metadata. Where available, HLA class I and class II types were obtained from metadata supplied by the sample provider rather than from assay-based typing.

The full study reports these points: The quantity of clinical and demographic metadata differed by source and by participant and was supplied without curation.

The collaborating institutions used their own protocols to collect whole blood in K2EDTA tubes. Collaborator samples were shipped for TCRbeta analysis as frozen whole blood, isolated PBMCs, or DNA extracted from either sample type. Source material: peripheral blood. The rearranged segments are TRBV29-1 and TRBJ1-1, with TRBD1 identical over 11 junction bases. This receptor was identified in a woman aged 45-65 years in a cohort sampled during active or convalescent COVID-19. CDR3 protein: CSVGPRTGGENTEAFF. The DNA is TGCAGCGTTGGGCCCCGGACAGGGGGCGAGAACACTGAAGCTTTCTTT.